These 7 T cell receptor beta chains share one sample of origin, sequenced in a study of blood T cell repertoires in COVID-19. TCRdb keeps only in-frame clones here, not all; method: immunoSEQ multiplex PCR. The sample holds 150,000 to 200,000 clones, just over 85% seen once. The sample was peripheral blood. The receptors were gathered from a man in his 60s with acute or convalescent COVID-19.

The genes are TRBV7-3 and TRBJ1-6; D may be TRBD1 (5 bases). CDR1 SGHTA and CDR2 FQGTGA come from the germline V gene. V lost 2 bases to trimming and J lost 10 bases, with 12 bases between them. This CDR3 spans 14 amino acids. The CDR3: CASSLGGEGSPLHF. The CDR3 DNA sequence: TGTGCCAGCAGCTTAGGGGGGGAAGGGTCACCCCTCCACTTT. Drawing the rest from reference TRBV7-3 and TRBJ1-6, the complete variable domain is GAGVSQTPSNKVTEKGKYVELRCDPISGHTALYWYRQSLGQGPEFLIYFQGTGAADDSGLPNDRFFAVRPEGSVSTLKIQRTERGDSAVYLCASSLGGEGSPLHFGNGTRLTVT.

The chain is built from TRBV28 and TRBJ2-1, with D maybe TRBD2 (6 bases). CDR3 length equals 14 residues. The V end was cut by 5 bases, the J end by 5 bases, with 13 bases between. Germline V lookup: CDR1 MDHEN, CDR2 SYDVKM. In DNA form, the CDR3 reads TGTGCCAGCAGTATGGGAGGATTTGACAATGAGCAGTTCTTC. It specifies CASSMGGFDNEQFF.

The chain has TRBV28 and TRBJ1-5; 8 nucleotides line up with TRBD1. V dropped 4 bases and J dropped 6; count of bases not matched to a gene: 5. The CDR3 is 14 amino acids. Germline CDR1 reads MDHEN; CDR2 reads SYDVKM. The CDR3 sequence is CASSYQGAGQPQHF. CDR3 DNA: TGTGCCAGCAGTTATCAGGGGGCGGGTCAGCCCCAGCATTTT.

The table lists this clone with many counts. The chain combines TRBV9 with TRBJ2-1, with 11 nucleotides matching TRBD1. This CDR3 region has 16 residues. The V and J ends lost 4 bases and 7 bases, in that order; junction bases with no gene match: 10. Germline V gene lookup returns CDR1 SGDLS and CDR2 YYNGEE. The CDR3 reads CASSPRTGGLGNEQFF. The CDR3 DNA reads as TGTGCCAGCAGCCCGAGGACAGGGGGCTTAGGTAATGAGCAGTTCTTC.

This rearrangement joins TRBV6-5 to TRBJ2-1, with 7 bases that match TRBD2. This CDR3 spans 14 amino acids. V trimming: 6 bases; J trimming: 3 bases; junction bases outside the gene matches: 5. CDR1 is MNHEY, CDR2 SVGAGI, per germline. The CDR3 nucleotides read TGTGCCAGCAGCCGTTCTAGCGGCTACAATGAGCAGTTCTTC. It is translated as CASSRSSGYNEQFF.

Only one count was recorded for this clone. The chain is built from TRBV3-1 (or the pseudogene TRBV3-2) and TRBJ1-3; the D gene is possibly TRBD1 (5 bases). The CDR3 totals 15 residues. V was pared by 1 base and J by 4 bases, with 11 bases between. Germline V CDR1 and CDR2: LGHDT, YNNKEL (reference sequence). As DNA, the CDR3 is TGTGCCAGCAGCCAAGGGAGGGGTGGAGGAAACACCATATATTTT. This encodes CASSQGRGGGNTIYF.

This sequence joins TRBV28 and TRBJ1-4; D not resolved. The germline gives CDR1 MDHEN, CDR2 SYDVKM. Trimming stripped 7 bases from V and 3 bases from J, with 12 bases between. The CDR3 spans 14 residues. CDR3 protein: CASNMGGANEKLFF. The CDR3 DNA follows: TGTGCCAGCAACATGGGAGGAGCTAATGAAAAACTGTTTTTT.